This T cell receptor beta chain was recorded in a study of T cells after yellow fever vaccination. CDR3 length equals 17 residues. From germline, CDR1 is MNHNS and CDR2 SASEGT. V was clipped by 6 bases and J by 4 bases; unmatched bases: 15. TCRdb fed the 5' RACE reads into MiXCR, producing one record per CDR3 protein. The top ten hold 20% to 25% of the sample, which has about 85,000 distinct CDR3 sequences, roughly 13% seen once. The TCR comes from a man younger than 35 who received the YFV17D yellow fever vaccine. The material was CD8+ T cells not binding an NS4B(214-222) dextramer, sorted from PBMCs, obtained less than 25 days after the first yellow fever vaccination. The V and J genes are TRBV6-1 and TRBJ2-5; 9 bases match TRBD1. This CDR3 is CASSTADGDRDRETQYF. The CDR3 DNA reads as TGTGCCAGCAGCACCGCGGATGGGGACAGGGACCGAGAGACCCAGTACTTC.